Sequencing of this T cell receptor beta chain was carried out in a study of cytomegalovirus exposure and HLA in healthy donors. Study context: There were 90 million to 140 million unique TCR beta sequences, drawn from approximately 180 million T cells, in an earlier analysis.

Germline-derived CDR1 and CDR2 are SGDLS and YYNGEE. Trimming shortened V by 0 bases and J by 4 bases, and 10 bases separated the two germline ends. The CDR3 totals 15 residues. A remark on this clone: As yet, its antigen is unknown.

Study-wide findings and caveats: Rarity held for most TCR sequences, but there were some public TCRs that occurred in many donors. CMV serostatus was the sole immune exposure information available. Later analysis found that TCR beta chains associated with HLA were more clonally expanded than other, equally common chains.

The PCR had 60 Vbeta and 13 Jbeta primers. TCRdb's copy holds only in-frame clones and misses some; the assay was immunoSEQ multiplex PCR. The sample lists 100,000 to 120,000 clones; over 75% were seen once. The chain couples TRBV9 to TRBJ2-2, with unresolved D. The clonotype originates from a man aged 25 to 40 in good health and CMV-seropositive. Sequenced sample: PBMCs. In DNA form, the CDR3 reads TGTGCCAGCAGCGTAGCTACCAGGTCCACCGGGGAGCTGTTTTTT. It yields the protein CASSVATRSTGELFF.